This T cell receptor beta chain was obtained from a study of T-cell reconstitution after alpha-beta-depleted transplantation in children. Germline V CDR1 and CDR2: LGHNA, YSLEER. Deletions cut 0 bases from V and 3 bases from J, with 11 bases between. This CDR3 is 15 amino acids long. During its preparation, the TCRbeta library received unique molecular identifiers. MiXCR, applied by TCRdb to the PCR reads, yields one record per CDR3 protein. The sample has fewer than 350,000 distinct CDR3 sequences, more than 9% seen once; the top ten hold 20% to 25%. This clonotype was found many times. The J gene is TRBJ1-1, the V gene TRBV4-3; weak D call: TRBD1 (5 bases). The clonotype originates from a male patient between 2 and 10 years old who had a stem cell transplant for chronic granulomatous disease, so the T cells may come from the graft donor. Sequenced material: peripheral blood, taken 180 days after TCRalphabeta/CD19-depleted stem cell transplant. This CDR3 is CASSQDKRGYTEAFF. The CDR3 bases are TGCGCCAGCAGCCAAGATAAGCGGGGGTACACTGAAGCTTTCTTT.